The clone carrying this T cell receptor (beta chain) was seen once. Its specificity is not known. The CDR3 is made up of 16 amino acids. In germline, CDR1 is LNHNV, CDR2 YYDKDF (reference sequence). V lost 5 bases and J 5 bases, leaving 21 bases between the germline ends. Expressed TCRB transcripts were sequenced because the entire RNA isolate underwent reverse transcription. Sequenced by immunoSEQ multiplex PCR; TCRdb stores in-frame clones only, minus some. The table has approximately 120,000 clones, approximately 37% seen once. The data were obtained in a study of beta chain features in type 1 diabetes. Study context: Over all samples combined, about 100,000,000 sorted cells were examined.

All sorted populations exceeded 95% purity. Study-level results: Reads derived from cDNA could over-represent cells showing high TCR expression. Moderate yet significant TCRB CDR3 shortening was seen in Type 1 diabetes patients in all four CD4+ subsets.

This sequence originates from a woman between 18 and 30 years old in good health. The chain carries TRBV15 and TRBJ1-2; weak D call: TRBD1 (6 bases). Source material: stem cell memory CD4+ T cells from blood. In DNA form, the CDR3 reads TGTGCCACCAGCTGGGACATCACACCAGGGCCTTATGGCTACACCTTC. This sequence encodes CATSWDITPGPYGYTF.